This TCR beta chain was sequenced during a study of blood T cell repertoires in COVID-19. About the study: Some COVID-19 samples were acute and others convalescent; all came from the United States, Italy and Spain. The cDNA or gDNA used as material had been derived from T cells, B-cell-depleted T cells, or PBMCs.

This clone was seen a few times. The CDR3 runs 15 residues. Germline CDR1 reads MDHEN; CDR2 reads SYDVKM. With 6 bases removed from V and 3 bases from J, the gap between germline ends came to 18 bases. The authors' processing: Amplification from reference gene primers served as the basis for estimated nucleated cell counts. Generated by immunoSEQ multiplex PCR, the TCRdb table keeps only in-frame clones and is missing some. V and J calls and clone size are given by that table; D and trimming were obtained from the DNA. The sample lists approximately 240,000 clones, around 82% occurring once. This sequence joins TRBV28 and TRBJ2-7; D perhaps matches TRBD1 (5 bases). The receptor was derived from an elderly woman with active or convalescent COVID-19. Sequenced: peripheral blood. CDR3 DNA sequence: TGTGCCAGCAGCTCCCACGGCCTAGGGGACTACGAGCAGTACTTC. Encoded protein: CASSSHGLGDYEQYF.